The 13 T cell receptor beta chains below come from one sample, sequenced in a study of blood T cell repertoires in COVID-19. Clones were sequenced by immunoSEQ multiplex PCR, and TCRdb holds only the in-frame ones, with some missing. The sample lists fewer than 400,000 clones, about nine tenths seen once, with less than 2% in the top ten. Source material: PBMCs or T cells enriched from blood (not recorded which). All receptors come from a woman aged 25 to 39 who had recovered from COVID-19.

The chain carries TRBV5-1 and TRBJ1-1; D perhaps matches TRBD1 (5 bases). The CDR3 length is 17 residues. The V gene lost 5 bases and the J gene lost 2 bases, with 22 bases spanning the gap. CDR1 and CDR2 from the germline V gene are SGHRS and YFSETQ. The CDR3 loop reads CASRDVFWGVGNTEAFF. The CDR3, as DNA: TGCGCCAGCAGGGACGTTTTTTGGGGGGTTGGTAACACTGAAGCTTTCTTT. Supplemented by reference TRBV5-1 and TRBJ1-1, the full variable domain reads KAGVTQTPRYLIKTRGQQVTLSCSPISGHRSVSWYQQTPGQGLQFLFEYFSETQRNKGNFPGRFSGRQFSNSRSEMNVSTLELGDSALYLCASRDVFWGVGNTEAFFGQGTRLTVV.

The chain has TRBV27 and TRBJ1-5; D is perhaps TRBD1 (5 bases). Germline V CDR1 and CDR2: MNHEY, SMNVEV (reference sequence). Trimming shortened V by 7 bases and J by 2 bases, and 12 bases separated the two germline ends. This CDR3 is 14 amino acids long. The CDR3 DNA reads as TGTGCCAGCACGAGACAGTTTGGCAATCAGCCCCAGCATTTT. Residues: CASTRQFGNQPQHF.

This rearrangement joins TRBV19 to TRBJ1-2; no firm D call. The CDR3 consists of 15 residues. V lost 3 bases, J lost 1 base, and 12 bases lay in between. Germline V lookup: CDR1 LNHDA, CDR2 SQIVND (reference sequence). CDR3 coding DNA: TGTGCCAGTAGTATCCTAGCCGAGATTAACTATGGCTACACCTTC. Protein sequence: CASSILAEINYGYTF. Based on the CDR3 plus reference TRBV19 and TRBJ1-2, the full variable domain is DGGITQSPKYLFRKEGQNVTLSCEQNLNHDAMYWYRQDPGQGLRLIYYSQIVNDFQKGDIAEGYSVSREKKESFPLTVTSAQKNPTAFYLCASSILAEINYGYTFGSGTRLTVV.

V usage is TRBV7-8 and J usage is TRBJ1-5; 11 positions agree with TRBD1. The CDR3 runs to 14 residues. Germline CDR1 and CDR2: SGHVS and FQNEAQ. V was clipped by 5 bases and J by 6 bases; unmatched bases: 3. Here the CDR3 reads CASSKGTGGQPQHF. CDR3 sequence (DNA): TGTGCCAGCAGCAAAGGGACAGGGGGTCAGCCCCAGCATTTT.

This sequence joins TRBV5-1 and TRBJ2-5, with D perhaps TRBD1 (6 bases). V lost 7 bases to trimming and J lost 4 bases, with 8 bases between them. The CDR3 runs to 11 residues. Germline assignment: CDR1 SGHRS and CDR2 YFSETQ. Written as DNA, the CDR3 is TGCGCCAGCCAGGGGCTAGAGACCCAGTACTTC. Translating gives CASQGLETQYF.

The V and J genes are TRBV28 and TRBJ1-1; 11 positions agree with TRBD1. CDR1 is MDHEN and CDR2 is SYDVKM in the germline V gene. The ends lost 6 bases at V and 10 bases at J; junction bases unmatched: 13. The CDR3 is made up of 15 amino acids. The CDR3 is CASSPVDRGLLGAFF. The CDR3 DNA reads TGTGCCAGCAGCCCGGTGGACAGGGGGCTATTGGGAGCTTTCTTT.

The chain carries TRBV19 and TRBJ1-5; D is ambiguous. Trimming pared 1 base from V and 4 bases from J, leaving 11 bases between. The CDR3 consists of 15 residues. Germline CDR1 reads LNHDA; CDR2 reads SQIVND (reference sequence). CDR3 protein: CASSIVGSGNQPQHF. In DNA, the CDR3 is TGTGCCAGTAGTATAGTTGGTTCAGGTAATCAGCCCCAGCATTTT.

The CDR3 DNA sequence: TGCGCCAGCAGCCAAGATATAACTAGATACTACAATGAGCAGTTCTTC. Translation gives CASSQDITRYYNEQFF. The rearrangement links TRBV4-1 to TRBJ2-1; possibly TRBD2 for D (5 bases). In germline, CDR1 is MGHRA, CDR2 YSYEKL. This CDR3 comprises 16 residues. With 0 bases removed from V and 3 bases from J, the gap between germline ends came to 12 bases.

The chain joins TRBV7-3 to TRBJ1-6; maybe TRBD1 (5 bases). CDR1 is SGHTA, CDR2 FQGTGA, per germline. V dropped 3 bases and J dropped 0 bases, with 6 bases sitting between them. The CDR3 spans 15 residues. This CDR3 is CASSFRDSYNSPLHF. The CDR3 DNA follows: TGTGCCAGCAGCTTCAGGGACTCCTATAATTCACCCCTCCACTTT.

The chain uses TRBV15 and TRBJ1-2; TRBD1 matches at 10 bases. After removal of 0 bases from V and 4 bases from J, the junction contained 5 bases not matched to a gene. The germline V gene has CDR1 LNHNV and CDR2 YYDKDF (reference sequence). This CDR3 is 16 amino acids long. CDR3 nucleotides: TGTGCCACCAGCAGAGATGGACAGGGGGGCCCCTATGGCTACACCTTC. This gives the protein CATSRDGQGGPYGYTF. The whole variable domain, remainder taken from reference TRBV15 and TRBJ1-2, is DAMVIQNPRYQVTQFGKPVTLSCSQTLNHNVMYWYQQKSSQAPKLLFHYYDKDFNNEADTPDNFQSRRPNTSFCFLDIRSPGLGDTAMYLCATSRDGQGGPYGYTFGSGTRLTVV.

The chain employs TRBV6-6 and TRBJ2-1; TRBD2 matches at 8 bases. V gave up 5 bases and J gave up 4 bases; unmatched junction bases: 13. The CDR3 has 17 amino acids. The germline V gene encodes CDR1 MNHNY and CDR2 SVGAGI (reference sequence). In nucleotides, the CDR3 is TGTGCCAGCAGTCCCCAGGGGCTAGCGGGCCGATACAATGAGCAGTTCTTC. It specifies CASSPQGLAGRYNEQFF.

The CDR3 here is CASRKTVTYEQYF. Here the CDR3 DNA reads TGTGCCAGCAGAAAGACTGTAACCTACGAGCAGTACTTC. The chain employs TRBV2 and TRBJ2-7, with unresolved D. The germline V gene encodes CDR1 SNHLY and CDR2 FYNNEI. V was trimmed by 6 bases and J by 2 bases, leaving 11 bases between them. The CDR3 consists of 13 residues. The entire variable domain, with the rest obtained from reference TRBV2 and TRBJ2-7, is as follows: EPEVTQTPSHQVTQMGQEVILRCVPISNHLYFYWYRQILGQKVEFLVSFYNNEISEKSEIFDDQFSVERPDGSNFTLKIRSTKLEDSAMYFCASRKTVTYEQYFGPGTRLTVT.

The J gene is TRBJ2-7, the V gene TRBV29-1, with 7 bases lining up with TRBD1. The length of the CDR3 is 12 residues. Trimming at V came to 7 bases and at J to 0 bases, leaving 3 bases not matched to a gene. The germline V gene encodes CDR1 SQVTM and CDR2 ANQGSEA. CDR3 loop: CSATGISYEQYF. In DNA, the CDR3 is TGCAGCGCGACAGGGATCTCCTACGAGCAGTACTTC.